Listed below are T cell receptor beta chains from one sample, sequenced in a study of OX40 agonist ivuxolimab in advanced cancers. Data came from immunoSEQ multiplex PCR; TCRdb stores just in-frame clones and leaves some out. The repertoire holds approximately 60,000 clones, with about four fifths as singletons. This sample comprised CD4+ or CD8+ T cells sorted from blood, obtained in a trial of the OX40 agonist ivuxolimab. The source is an adult with an advanced solid tumor such as melanoma, head and neck, liver or kidney cancer. The CDR3 runs from the conserved cysteine through the conserved F or W. The order of the fields is D gene, V gene, CDR3 length, J gene, clone size, CDR3 protein, CDR3 DNA. The D gene is left open where the match is weak. Size values are once, few and many counts, or a class for expanded clones, and some rows have none.

>-|TRBV4-1|16|TRBJ1-3|-
CASSQEASSSGNTIYF
TGCGCCAGCAGCCAAGAAGCGTCGAGCTCTGGAAACACCATATATTTT
>TRBD1|TRBV2|16|TRBJ2-2|-
CASWDRADSNTGELFF
TGTGCCAGCTGGGACAGGGCCGACTCGAACACCGGGGAGCTGTTTTTT
>-|TRBV6-1|15|TRBJ1-6|-
CASSEVYGGHSPLHF
TGTGCCAGCAGTGAAGTGTACGGAGGACATTCACCCCTCCACTTT
>-|TRBV29-1|14|TRBJ1-1|-
CSVGRGEGNTEAFF
TGCAGCGTCGGCCGGGGGGAAGGGAACACTGAAGCTTTCTTT
>-|TRBV19|13|TRBJ2-2|few
CATTYEGAGELFF
TGTGCCACGACCTATGAGGGGGCCGGGGAGCTGTTTTTT
>-|TRBV5-4|13|TRBJ1-2|-
CASSDRGNYGYTF
TGTGCCAGCAGCGATCGGGGGAACTATGGCTACACCTTC
>TRBD2|TRBV19|14|TRBJ2-3|once
CASSIAGASGTQYF
TGTGCCAGTAGCATAGCGGGGGCCTCAGGGACGCAGTATTTT
>TRBD2|TRBV5-6|12|TRBJ2-1|-
CASSFTAGGQFF
TGTGCCAGCAGCTTTACAGCGGGGGGGCAGTTCTTC
>-|TRBV6-1|13|TRBJ1-6|once
CASSEAPVSPLHF
TGTGCCAGCAGTGAAGCGCCCGTCTCACCCCTCCACTTT
>TRBD1|TRBV10-3|12|TRBJ1-1|-
CAISTGATEAFF
TGTGCCATCAGTACAGGGGCGACTGAAGCTTTCTTT
>-|TRBV6-1|12|TRBJ1-2|-
CASKEPNYGYTF
TGTGCCAGCAAGGAACCTAACTATGGCTACACCTTC